This passage covers 25 T cell receptor beta chains from one sample sequenced in a study of blood T cell repertoires in COVID-19. Clones were read by immunoSEQ multiplex PCR, and TCRdb kept only the in-frame ones, dropping some. The repertoire includes around 340,000 clones, approximately 86% of them detected once, and around 7.4% sits in the top ten. The sample was peripheral blood. The receptors here all came from a woman aged 55-70 years with COVID-19, enrolled during active disease.

The sample holds one count of this clone. V is TRBV11-2 and J is TRBJ2-2; tentative D call: TRBD2 (6 bases). The CDR3 loop spans 16 amino acids. Germline CDR1 SGHAT, CDR2 FQNNGV. V lost 5 bases and J 3 bases, leaving 16 bases between the germline ends. The CDR3 here is CASSPKWGGDTGELFF. CDR3 bases: TGTGCCAGCAGCCCAAAGTGGGGCGGGGACACCGGGGAGCTGTTTTTT.

CDR3 protein: CASSLFSTGAYEQYF. DNA for the CDR3: TGTGCCAGCAGCTTATTCTCGACGGGAGCCTACGAGCAGTACTTC. The V call is TRBV7-2, the J call TRBJ2-7; TRBD2 might be the D (6 bases). This CDR3 comprises 15 residues. V lost 2 bases, J lost 2 bases, and 13 bases lay in between. Germline CDR1 SGHTA, CDR2 FQGNSA.

This clone was seen a single time. The chain carries TRBV30 and TRBJ2-5, with TRBD2 matching over 9 bases. Germline lookup yields CDR1 GTSNPN and CDR2 SVGIG (reference sequence). The CDR3 totals 15 residues. Losses at the gene ends were 2 bases for V and 2 bases for J; bases not matched to a gene: 6. CDR3 coding DNA: TGTGCCTGGAGTTACGCGGGGGGGCGACAAGAGACCCAGTACTTC. Amino acid sequence: CAWSYAGGRQETQYF.

The V call is TRBV5-1, the J call TRBJ1-1; 7 positions match TRBD1. J gave up 4 bases and V 4 bases, and 7 bases lay outside the gene matches. This CDR3 is built from 14 residues. Per the germline V gene, CDR1 is SGHRS and CDR2 is YFSETQ. CDR3 in DNA: TGCGCCAGCAGCCTGCAGGGGGAATCCACTGAAGCTTTCTTT. This codes for CASSLQGESTEAFF.

The chain links TRBV19 to TRBJ2-3; 7 bases agree with TRBD1. CDR3 length: 15 residues. From germline, CDR1 is LNHDA and CDR2 SQIVND (reference sequence). V trimming: 6 bases; J trimming: 2 bases; junction bases outside the gene matches: 8. The CDR3: CASSPRTGPTDTQYF. The CDR3 DNA reads as TGTGCCAGTAGCCCCAGGACAGGACCCACAGATACGCAGTATTTT.

CDR3 nucleotides: TGCGCCAGCAGCTACCTAGACAGGACCGGGGAGCTGTTTTTT. It codes for CASSYLDRTGELFF. The chain employs TRBV5-1 and TRBJ2-2, with a tentative D call TRBD1 (6 bases). V gave up 3 bases and J gave up 5 bases, with 11 bases separating them. This CDR3 is 14 amino acids long. CDR1 SGHRS and CDR2 YFSETQ come from the germline V gene.

The chain uses TRBV11-3 and TRBJ2-1; unclear D gene. With 4 bases removed from V and 0 bases from J, the gap between germline ends came to 10 bases. Germline-derived CDR1 and CDR2 are SGHNT and YENEEA. The CDR3 runs 15 residues. In DNA, the CDR3 is TGTGCCAGCAGCTCCCAAAGTAGCTCCTACAATGAGCAGTTCTTC. Translating gives CASSSQSSSYNEQFF.

The chain links TRBV25-1 to TRBJ1-1; tentatively, D is TRBD1 (6 bases). CDR3 length equals 14 residues. Germline V gives CDR1 MGHDK, CDR2 SYGVNS. Trimming stripped 2 bases from V and 5 bases from J, with 12 bases between. The CDR3 DNA sequence: TGTGCCAGCAGTGAAGCGGGGGCGCGGACTGAAGCTTTCTTT. It yields the protein CASSEAGARTEAFF.

This chain links TRBV19 with TRBJ1-1; unclear D gene. V was clipped by 6 bases and J by 0 bases, with 11 bases between them. CDR1 LNHDA and CDR2 SQIVND come from the germline V gene (reference sequence). The CDR3 has 14 residues. This chain's CDR3 is CASSLALMNTEAFF. CDR3 in DNA: TGTGCCAGTAGCTTAGCATTGATGAACACTGAAGCTTTCTTT.

This clone was observed a few times. The chain carries TRBV13 and TRBJ1-2, with 12 positions matching TRBD1. The germline V gene encodes CDR1 PRHDT and CDR2 FYEKMQ (reference sequence). The ends lost 5 bases at V and 7 bases at J; junction bases unmatched: 5. The CDR3 covers 14 residues. CDR3 residues: CASSMGQGAGGYTF. The CDR3 nucleotides are TGTGCCAGCAGCATGGGACAGGGGGCGGGTGGCTACACCTTC.

On this clone itself: This same CDR3 is encoded by further DNA sequences in the sample. The rearrangement links TRBV7-9 to TRBJ1-2; TRBD1 agrees at 9 bases. This CDR3 has 13 amino acids. Trimming at V came to 5 bases and at J to 5 bases, leaving 3 bases not matched to a gene. Germline V lookup: CDR1 SEHNR, CDR2 FQNEAQ (reference sequence). Written as DNA, the CDR3 is TGTGCCAGCAGCCCGGGACAGGGTTATGGCTACACCTTC. Residues: CASSPGQGYGYTF.

The chain combines TRBV3-1 (or the pseudogene TRBV3-2) with TRBJ2-5; D possibly corresponds to TRBD1 (6 bases). V dropped 0 bases and J dropped 4 bases, with 12 bases sitting between them. This CDR3 contains 15 residues. Germline values: CDR1 LGHDT, CDR2 YNNKEL (reference sequence). The DNA of the CDR3 is TGTGCCAGCAGCCAAGATTCGCAGGGGCGAGAGACCCAGTACTTC. Its translation is CASSQDSQGRETQYF.

V and J are TRBV9 and TRBJ1-1; a weak D match, TRBD1 (5 bases). The length of the CDR3 is 14 residues. Germline lookup yields CDR1 SGDLS and CDR2 YYNGEE. V was shortened by 0 bases and J by 3 bases, with 9 bases between the two germline ends. As DNA, the CDR3 is TGTGCCAGCAGCGTAGTTGGAGGGGACACTGAAGCTTTCTTT. It translates to CASSVVGGDTEAFF.

The chain recombines TRBV20-1 with TRBJ2-3; D gene uncertain. This CDR3 comprises 11 residues. V shed 5 bases and J shed 4 bases, with 7 bases lying between them. Per germline, CDR1 DFQATT and CDR2 SNEGSKA (reference sequence). In DNA form, the CDR3 reads TGCAGTGCTTTAATAGCAGATACGCAGTATTTT. Its translation: CSALIADTQYF.

The chain employs TRBV4-3 and TRBJ1-1; D is ambiguous. This CDR3 contains 12 residues. The V end lost 6 bases, the J end lost 1 base, and 6 bases lay between the germline ends. Germline V gene data show CDR1 as LGHNA and CDR2 as YSLEER. This CDR3 reads CASRSWNTEAFF. CDR3 nucleotide sequence: TGCGCCAGCAGGTCCTGGAACACTGAAGCTTTCTTT.

This CDR3 reads CASSYVSYEQYF. CDR3 in DNA: TGTGCCAGCAGTTACGTTAGCTACGAGCAGTACTTC. The rearrangement links TRBV6-2 or TRBV6-3 to TRBJ2-7; D not resolved. V was pared by 2 bases and J by 3 bases, with 5 bases between. The germline V gene encodes CDR1 MNHEY and CDR2 SVGEGT. The CDR3 spans 12 residues.

V gene TRBV7-2 combines with J gene TRBJ1-6; the match to TRBD1 covers 8 bases. CDR1 and CDR2 (germline): SGHTA, FQGNSA. This CDR3 is built from 15 residues. V shed 2 bases, J shed 9 bases, and the junction held 6 bases outside the gene matches. The chain's CDR3 is CASSLQGAVGSPLHF. The DNA of the CDR3 is TGTGCCAGCAGCTTACAGGGGGCGGTGGGTTCACCCCTCCACTTT.

V usage is TRBV11-3 and J usage is TRBJ1-2; D uncertain. V was clipped by 0 bases and J by 4 bases, with 6 bases between them. From germline, CDR1 is SGHNT and CDR2 YENEEA. The CDR3 has 13 residues. The CDR3 sequence: CASSLDTGYGYTF. The CDR3 coding sequence is TGTGCCAGCAGCTTAGATACGGGCTATGGCTACACCTTC.

The chain has TRBV6-5 and TRBJ1-6; 7 nucleotides agree with TRBD1. V was clipped by 4 bases and J by 9 bases; unmatched bases: 9. CDR3 length: 15 amino acids. CDR1 and CDR2 from the germline V gene are MNHEY and SVGAGI. This CDR3 reads CASSWGSPGGSPLHF. In DNA, the CDR3 is TGTGCCAGCAGTTGGGGCTCACCAGGGGGTTCACCCCTCCACTTT.

This clone appeared a few times. The V and J genes are TRBV6-5 and TRBJ1-2; D gene uncertain. The CDR3 has 15 amino acids. V shed 2 bases and J shed 2 bases, with 12 bases lying between them. CDR1 is MNHEY, CDR2 SVGAGI, per germline. For the CDR3, the DNA is TGTGCCAGCAGTTACGGACGGGGATCGAACTATGGCTACACCTTC. Protein: CASSYGRGSNYGYTF.

The rearrangement links TRBV7-2 to TRBJ2-7; 9 positions match TRBD1. Germline values: CDR1 SGHTA, CDR2 FQGNSA. Unmatched junction bases numbered 6, after V lost 6 bases and J lost 0 bases. The length of the CDR3 is 15 residues. CDR3 sequence (DNA): TGTGCCAGCAGGGAAGGGACAGGGAGCTCCTACGAGCAGTACTTC. It translates to CASREGTGSSYEQYF.

V usage is TRBV5-1 and J usage is TRBJ2-2, with unresolved D. CDR3 size: 15 residues. V was clipped by 1 base and J by 2 bases, with 9 bases between them. The germline CDR1 and CDR2 sequences are SGHRS and YFSETQ. DNA of the CDR3: TGCGCCAGCAGCTTGTCCCCCCTTAACACCGGGGAGCTGTTTTTT. This encodes CASSLSPLNTGELFF.

The chain carries TRBV2 and TRBJ1-5; 10 bases match TRBD1. CDR1 is SNHLY, CDR2 FYNNEI, per germline. V trimming: 6 bases; J trimming: 0 bases; junction bases outside the gene matches: 8. This CDR3 comprises 17 residues. CDR3 DNA: TGTGCCAGCAGGGGGGACAGGGGACAATATAGCAATCAGCCCCAGCATTTT. It is translated as CASRGDRGQYSNQPQHF.

This rearrangement joins TRBV2 to TRBJ2-2; 7 bases agree with TRBD1. CDR1 SNHLY and CDR2 FYNNEI come from the germline V gene. This CDR3 spans 14 amino acids. J lost 2 bases, V lost 6 bases, and 3 bases had no gene match. In nucleotides, the CDR3 is TGTGCCAGCAGACGGGACAGCAACACCGGGGAGCTGTTTTTT. Its translation: CASRRDSNTGELFF.

This chain links TRBV5-4 with TRBJ1-4, with TRBD1 matching 7 bases. After removal of 0 bases from V and 6 bases from J, the junction contained 2 bases not matched to a gene. Germline assignment: CDR1 SGHNT and CDR2 YYREEE (reference sequence). The CDR3 length is 14 residues. The DNA for the CDR3 is TGTGCCAGCAGCTTGGACAGGGGAGATGAAAAACTGTTTTTT. It yields the protein CASSLDRGDEKLFF. Full variable domain (missing parts from reference TRBV5-4 and TRBJ1-4): ETGVTQSPTHLIKTRGQQVTLRCSSQSGHNTVSWYQQALGQGPQFIFQYYREEENGRGNFPPRFSGLQFPNYSSELNVNALELDDSALYLCASSLDRGDEKLFFGSGTQLSVL.